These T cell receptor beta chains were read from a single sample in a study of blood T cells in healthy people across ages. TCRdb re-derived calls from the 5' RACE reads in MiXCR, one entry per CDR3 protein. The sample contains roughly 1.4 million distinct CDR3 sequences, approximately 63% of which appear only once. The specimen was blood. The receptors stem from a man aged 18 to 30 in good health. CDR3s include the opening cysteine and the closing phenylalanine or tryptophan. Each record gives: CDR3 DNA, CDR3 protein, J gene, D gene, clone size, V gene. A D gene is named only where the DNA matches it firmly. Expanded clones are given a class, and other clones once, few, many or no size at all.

cdr3_nt: TGCAGTGCTAAAGAGGGGGCTAGCCTGTACTTC; cdr3_aa: CSAKEGASLYF; j_call: TRBJ2-5; d_call: TRBD1; clone_size: few; v_call: TRBV20-1
cdr3_nt: TGTGCCAGCAGCCCTCGACAGGAGCAGTACTTC; cdr3_aa: CASSPRQEQYF; j_call: TRBJ2-7; d_call: .; clone_size: few; v_call: TRBV7-2
cdr3_nt: TGCGCCAGCAGCCAGAACGTGGAAAACATTCAGTACTTC; cdr3_aa: CASSQNVENIQYF; j_call: TRBJ2-4; d_call: .; clone_size: .; v_call: TRBV4-1
cdr3_nt: TGTGCCAGCAGCTTAGTCGGCACGAACACTGAAGCTTTCTTT; cdr3_aa: CASSLVGTNTEAFF; j_call: TRBJ1-1; d_call: .; clone_size: .; v_call: TRBV7-8
cdr3_nt: TGCGCCAGCAGCTTGGAGGGACAGTCCCACAATGAGCAGTACTTC; cdr3_aa: CASSLEGQSHNEQYF; j_call: TRBJ2-5; d_call: TRBD1; clone_size: .; v_call: TRBV5-1
cdr3_nt: TGTGCCAGCAGTTACCAGGGGAGGACCTACGAGCAGTACTTC; cdr3_aa: CASSYQGRTYEQYF; j_call: TRBJ2-7; d_call: .; clone_size: .; v_call: TRBV6-2/TRBV6-3
cdr3_nt: TGCGCCAGCAGCGAGGTTGGCGGCGGGGTTTCCTACAATGAGCAGTTCTTC; cdr3_aa: CASSEVGGGVSYNEQFF; j_call: TRBJ2-1; d_call: .; clone_size: .; v_call: TRBV4-1
cdr3_nt: TGCGCCAGCAGCCAAGTAACGTCCAGTAAGGGTGGCTACACCTTC; cdr3_aa: CASSQVTSSKGGYTF; j_call: TRBJ1-2; d_call: .; clone_size: once; v_call: TRBV4-1
cdr3_nt: TGTGCCAGCAGCCAATCCGGGACAGGGCCCTACAATGAGCAGTTCTTC; cdr3_aa: CASSQSGTGPYNEQFF; j_call: TRBJ2-1; d_call: TRBD1; clone_size: few; v_call: TRBV4-2
cdr3_nt: TGTGCCAGCAGTTACCGGGACAGGGATTCGGATACGCAGTATTTT; cdr3_aa: CASSYRDRDSDTQYF; j_call: TRBJ2-3; d_call: TRBD1; clone_size: .; v_call: TRBV6-5
cdr3_nt: TGTGCCAGCAGCCAAGCTACCGAGCAGTACTTC; cdr3_aa: CASSQATEQYF; j_call: TRBJ2-7; d_call: .; clone_size: .; v_call: TRBV3-1
cdr3_nt: TGTGCCAGCAGTTTAGAGTGGGGCCTCTCCTACGAGCAGTACTTC; cdr3_aa: CASSLEWGLSYEQYF; j_call: TRBJ2-7; d_call: .; clone_size: .; v_call: TRBV12-3/TRBV12-4
cdr3_nt: TGTGCCATCAGGGAGTCCTCGGACATTCAGTACTTC; cdr3_aa: CAIRESSDIQYF; j_call: TRBJ2-4; d_call: .; clone_size: .; v_call: TRBV10-3
cdr3_nt: TGTGCCAGCAGCGTTACGTTTAGCGGGACCTACAATGAGCAGTTCTTC; cdr3_aa: CASSVTFSGTYNEQFF; j_call: TRBJ2-1; d_call: TRBD2; clone_size: .; v_call: TRBV9
cdr3_nt: TGCGCCAGCAGTGAGCGGGAGCAGGGCTACAATGAGCAGTTCTTC; cdr3_aa: CASSEREQGYNEQFF; j_call: TRBJ2-1; d_call: .; clone_size: .; v_call: TRBV10-1
cdr3_nt: TGTGCCATAAATAGCGGGGACCGCTACGAGCAGTACTTC; cdr3_aa: CAINSGDRYEQYF; j_call: TRBJ2-7; d_call: TRBD2; clone_size: .; v_call: TRBV2
cdr3_nt: TGTGCCAGCAGCCAAGGGGAATTTCACACTGAAGCTTTCTTT; cdr3_aa: CASSQGEFHTEAFF; j_call: TRBJ1-1; d_call: .; clone_size: .; v_call: TRBV4-2
cdr3_nt: TGCAGTGCTACCGGGACAGCGTACCAAGAGACCCAGTACTTC; cdr3_aa: CSATGTAYQETQYF; j_call: TRBJ2-5; d_call: TRBD1; clone_size: few; v_call: TRBV20-1
cdr3_nt: TGTGCCAGCAGTGCCCAGGGTCTGGACTATGGCTACACCTTC; cdr3_aa: CASSAQGLDYGYTF; j_call: TRBJ1-2; d_call: .; clone_size: .; v_call: TRBV27
cdr3_nt: TGTGCCAGCAGCTTGGCCCCGACTAGCGGGGGAAACGAGCAGTACTTC; cdr3_aa: CASSLAPTSGGNEQYF; j_call: TRBJ2-7; d_call: TRBD2; clone_size: .; v_call: TRBV5-5
cdr3_nt: TGCGCCAGCAGCCAAGACGGTCGGGGTCCTAACTATGGCTACACCTTC; cdr3_aa: CASSQDGRGPNYGYTF; j_call: TRBJ1-2; d_call: .; clone_size: .; v_call: TRBV4-1
cdr3_nt: TGTGCCAGCAGCGAACACTACGGACTAGCCAAAAACATTCAGTACTTC; cdr3_aa: CASSEHYGLAKNIQYF; j_call: TRBJ2-4; d_call: .; clone_size: .; v_call: TRBV9
cdr3_nt: TGCGCCAGCAGGGAGGACAGTCGTCAAGAGACCCAGTACTTC; cdr3_aa: CASREDSRQETQYF; j_call: TRBJ2-5; d_call: .; clone_size: .; v_call: TRBV10-2
cdr3_nt: TGCAGTGCACGACTAGCGGGGGGACCGGGGGTAGGAGGTGAGCAGTTCTTC; cdr3_aa: CSARLAGGPGVGGEQFF; j_call: TRBJ2-1; d_call: TRBD2; clone_size: many; v_call: TRBV20-1
cdr3_nt: TGTGCCAGCAGCCAGCTTCAGGGGGTTGGTGGCGAGCAGTACTTC; cdr3_aa: CASSQLQGVGGEQYF; j_call: TRBJ2-7; d_call: TRBD1; clone_size: .; v_call: TRBV14
cdr3_nt: TGCGCCAGCAGCGGGACTAGCGGGAAGTCCTACGAGCAGTACTTC; cdr3_aa: CASSGTSGKSYEQYF; j_call: TRBJ2-7; d_call: TRBD2; clone_size: once; v_call: TRBV5-1
cdr3_nt: TGCGCCAGCAGCCAAGATGGGACCCGACAGCCCCATGGCTACACCTTC; cdr3_aa: CASSQDGTRQPHGYTF; j_call: TRBJ1-2; d_call: .; clone_size: .; v_call: TRBV4-1
cdr3_nt: TGTGCCAGCAGCTACCGTAGGGACCGAAACAATGAGCAGTTCTTC; cdr3_aa: CASSYRRDRNNEQFF; j_call: TRBJ2-1; d_call: .; clone_size: .; v_call: TRBV7-8
cdr3_nt: TGTGCCAGCTCACCACCAGCAGACTTGGAGACCCAGTACTTC; cdr3_aa: CASSPPADLETQYF; j_call: TRBJ2-5; d_call: .; clone_size: .; v_call: TRBV18